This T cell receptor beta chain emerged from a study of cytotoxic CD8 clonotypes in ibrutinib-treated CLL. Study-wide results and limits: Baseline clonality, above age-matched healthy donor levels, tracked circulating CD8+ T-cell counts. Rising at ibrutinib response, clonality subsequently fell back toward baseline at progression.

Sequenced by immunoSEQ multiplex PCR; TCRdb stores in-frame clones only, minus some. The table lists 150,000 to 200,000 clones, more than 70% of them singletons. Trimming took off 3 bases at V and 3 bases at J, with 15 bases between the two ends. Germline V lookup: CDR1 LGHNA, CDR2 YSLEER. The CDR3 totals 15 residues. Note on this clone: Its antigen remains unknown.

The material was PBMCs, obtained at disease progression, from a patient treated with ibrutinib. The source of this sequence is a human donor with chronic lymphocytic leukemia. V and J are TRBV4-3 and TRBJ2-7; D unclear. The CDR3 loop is CASSQGNNPGYEQYF. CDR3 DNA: TGCGCCAGCAGCCAGGGGAACAATCCAGGCTACGAGCAGTACTTC.